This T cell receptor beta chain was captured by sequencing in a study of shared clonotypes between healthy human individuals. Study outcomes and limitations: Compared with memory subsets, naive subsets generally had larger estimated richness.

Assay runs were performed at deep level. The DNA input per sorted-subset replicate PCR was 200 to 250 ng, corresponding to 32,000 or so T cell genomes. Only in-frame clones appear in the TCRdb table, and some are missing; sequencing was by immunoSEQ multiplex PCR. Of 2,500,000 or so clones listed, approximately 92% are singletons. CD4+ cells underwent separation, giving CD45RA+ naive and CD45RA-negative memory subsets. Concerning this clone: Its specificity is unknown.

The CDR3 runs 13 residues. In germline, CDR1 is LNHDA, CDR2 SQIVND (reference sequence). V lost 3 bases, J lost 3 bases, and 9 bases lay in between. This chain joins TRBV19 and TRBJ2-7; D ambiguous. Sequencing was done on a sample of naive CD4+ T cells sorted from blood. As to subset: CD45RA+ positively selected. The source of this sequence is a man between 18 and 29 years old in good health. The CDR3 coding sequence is TGTGCCAGTAGTATGACGAAAGGCTACGAGCAGTACTTC. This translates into CASSMTKGYEQYF.